Below are 28 T cell receptor beta chains sequenced from a single sample in a study of blood T cell repertoires in COVID-19. Profiled with immunoSEQ multiplex PCR; TCRdb holds only in-frame clones, not every one. The data show fewer than 350,000 clones, with 88% seen just once and 0.75% to 1% held by the top ten. Sequenced material: PBMCs or T cells enriched from blood (not recorded which). The origin of the receptors is a woman aged 25 to 39 who had recovered from COVID-19.

Here the CDR3 DNA reads TGTGCCAGCAGCCCCGTCCTTACGGAGGGGGGGAGCTACACCTTC. Translating it yields CASSPVLTEGGSYTF. The chain employs TRBV7-8 and TRBJ1-2; D is possibly TRBD1 (6 bases). The CDR3 is 15 residues long. The germline V and J ends were trimmed by 5 bases and 9 bases, with 22 bases remaining between them. Germline CDR1 and CDR2: SGHVS and FQNEAQ.

V gene TRBV11-2 combines with J gene TRBJ2-7; 9 bases align to TRBD2. V lost 2 bases and J lost 1; bases outside the gene matches: 3. Per the germline V gene, CDR1 is SGHAT and CDR2 is FQNNGV. The CDR3 has 15 residues. The CDR3 DNA reads as TGTGCCAGCAGCTTATTGACTAGCGGATCCTACGAGCAGTACTTC. Translation gives CASSLLTSGSYEQYF.

The J gene is TRBJ1-2, the V gene TRBV6-1; a weak D match, TRBD1 (5 bases). Germline V gene data show CDR1 as MNHNS and CDR2 as SASEGT. The V end lost 2 bases, the J end lost 7 bases, and 11 bases lay between the germline ends. This CDR3 is 13 amino acids long. The CDR3 coding sequence is TGTGCCAGCAGTGAACATCGGGGGGGTGGCTACACCTTC. Its translation: CASSEHRGGGYTF.

V and J are TRBV13 and TRBJ1-5; TRBD1 might be the D (6 bases). V was pared by 3 bases and J by 1 base, with 10 bases between. This CDR3 region has 15 residues. Germline assignment: CDR1 PRHDT and CDR2 FYEKMQ (reference sequence). Here the CDR3 DNA reads TGTGCCAGCAGCTTTAGGGGGGGAAGCAATCAGCCCCAGCATTTT. It is translated as CASSFRGGSNQPQHF.

The CDR3 DNA reads as TGTGCCAGCAGTTTCAGGGCCCTCCGGAGGGCTAATGAAAAACTGTTTTTT. It specifies CASSFRALRRANEKLFF. V is TRBV28 and J is TRBJ1-4; perhaps TRBD1 as D (5 bases). In germline, CDR1 is MDHEN, CDR2 SYDVKM. This CDR3 contains 17 residues. Trimming took 3 bases from V and 3 from J, leaving 17 bases between them.

This clone was seen just once. This chain links TRBV11-3 with TRBJ1-4; no clear D gene. CDR3 length: 15 amino acids. CDR1 and CDR2 from the germline V gene are SGHNT and YENEEA. V dropped 4 bases and J dropped 2 bases, with 11 bases sitting between them. The CDR3 coding sequence is TGTGCCAGCAGCTCCTTTTTCTCGACTAATGAAAAACTGTTTTTT. This encodes CASSSFFSTNEKLFF. Full variable domain (missing parts from reference TRBV11-3 and TRBJ1-4): EAGVVQSPRYKIIEKKQPVAFWCNPISGHNTLYWYLQNLGQGPELLIRYENEEAVDDSQLPKDRFSAERLKGVDSTLKIQPAELGDSAVYLCASSSFFSTNEKLFFGSGTQLSVL.

This rearrangement joins TRBV7-2 to TRBJ2-1, with 7 bases aligning to TRBD2. Per the germline V gene, CDR1 is SGHTA and CDR2 is FQGNSA. The CDR3 sequence is 13 residues long. The V segment lost 9 bases and the J segment 3 bases; nucleotides outside the gene matches: 5. The CDR3 nucleotides are TGTGCCAGGCCAGGGAGGGACTACAATGAGCAGTTCTTC. Translated: CARPGRDYNEQFF. Complete variable domain (other parts from reference TRBV7-2 and TRBJ2-1): GAGVSQSPSNKVTEKGKDVELRCDPISGHTALYWYRQSLGQGLEFLIYFQGNSAPDKSGLPSDRFSAERTGGSVSTLTIQRTQQEDSAVYLCARPGRDYNEQFFGPGTRLTVL.

The chain carries TRBV14 and TRBJ1-2; D call uncertain. This CDR3 spans 13 amino acids. The germline V and J ends were trimmed by 4 bases and 3 bases, with 9 bases remaining between them. CDR1 SGHDN and CDR2 FVKESK come from the germline V gene. The chain's CDR3 is CASSPNRDYGYTF. CDR3 bases: TGTGCCAGCAGCCCCAACCGAGACTATGGCTACACCTTC.

This chain connects TRBV28 to TRBJ1-4; D is possibly TRBD1 (5 bases). Germline V gene lookup returns CDR1 MDHEN and CDR2 SYDVKM. V lost 6 bases and J 15 bases, leaving 35 bases between the germline ends. The CDR3 runs to 18 residues. The CDR3 is CASSSFRLGQPPDEKLFF. The CDR3 region has the DNA TGTGCCAGCAGCAGTTTCCGCCTGGGGCAGCCGCCCGATGAAAAGTTGTTTTTT.

V gene TRBV6-6 combines with J gene TRBJ2-7, with D maybe TRBD1 (6 bases). Germline CDR1 MNHNY, CDR2 SVGAGI (reference sequence). Trimming took 4 bases from V and 4 from J, leaving 11 bases between them. CDR3 length equals 13 residues. Written as DNA, the CDR3 is TGTGCCAGCAGTTTACAGGGACCATACGAGCAGTACTTC. Its protein product is CASSLQGPYEQYF.

The V call is TRBV7-2, the J call TRBJ2-5, with 7 positions matching TRBD1. Germline lookup yields CDR1 SGHTA and CDR2 FQGNSA. The trim removed 5 bases at V and 1 base at J, leaving 4 bases unmatched. CDR3 length: 14 amino acids. CDR3 loop: CASSPRQGQETQYF. DNA of the CDR3: TGTGCCAGCAGCCCCAGACAGGGCCAAGAGACCCAGTACTTC.

The rearrangement links TRBV5-5 to TRBJ2-6; tentative D call: TRBD2 (5 bases). Trimming stripped 2 bases from V and 4 bases from J, with 19 bases between. Looked up from germline, CDR1 is SGHKS and CDR2 is YYEKEE (reference sequence). This CDR3 spans 18 amino acids. As DNA, the CDR3 is TGTGCCAGCAGCTTCTCCGGGAACTCTATCGGCGGGGCCAACGTCCTGACTTTC. Translating it yields CASSFSGNSIGGANVLTF.

This rearrangement joins TRBV3-1 (or the pseudogene TRBV3-2) to TRBJ1-1, with 7 bases aligning to TRBD1. The CDR3 is made up of 16 amino acids. V dropped 2 bases and J dropped 2; count of bases not matched to a gene: 8. In germline, CDR1 is LGHDT, CDR2 YNNKEL (reference sequence). The CDR3 nucleotides read TGTGCCAGCAGCCAACCGGTTGGACAGGTAAACACTGAAGCTTTCTTT. Translation gives CASSQPVGQVNTEAFF.

The chain is built from TRBV7-8 and TRBJ1-5; tentative D call: TRBD1 (5 bases). Germline loops: CDR1 SGHVS, CDR2 FQNEAQ. The CDR3 sequence is 17 residues long. V was shortened by 5 bases and J by 2 bases, with 19 bases between the two germline ends. CDR3 coding DNA: TGTGCCAGCAGCCCCCAATTCAGCCCGGGGGGCAATCAGCCCCAGCATTTT. Encoded protein: CASSPQFSPGGNQPQHF. Drawing the rest from reference TRBV7-8 and TRBJ1-5, the complete variable domain is GAGVSQSPRYKVAKRGQDVALRCDPISGHVSLFWYQQALGQGPEFLTYFQNEAQLDKSGLPSDRFFAERPEGSVSTLKIQRTQQEDSAVYLCASSPQFSPGGNQPQHFGDGTRLSIL.

This clone has more than one count but fewer than ten. This chain uses TRBV29-1 with TRBJ1-1; TRBD1 agrees at 7 bases. Germline lookup yields CDR1 SQVTM and CDR2 ANQGSEA. The trim removed 4 bases at V and 11 bases at J, leaving 10 bases unmatched. The CDR3 length is 12 residues. CDR3 DNA sequence: TGCAGCGTTGGGGTGCAGGGGGAAAGGGCTTTCTTT. This encodes CSVGVQGERAFF.

The chain couples TRBV6-5 to TRBJ2-5, with 7 nucleotides matching TRBD1. The CDR3 is 13 residues long. V was clipped by 6 bases and J by 3 bases; unmatched bases: 4. The germline V gene has CDR1 MNHEY and CDR2 SVGAGI. The CDR3 DNA sequence: TGTGCCAGCAGCCTCGACAGGGAAGAGACCCAGTACTTC. Amino acids: CASSLDREETQYF.

The J gene is TRBJ1-4, the V gene TRBV9; no clear D. Trimming stripped 4 bases from V and 8 bases from J, with 21 bases between. CDR3 length: 16 residues. The germline V gene has CDR1 SGDLS and CDR2 YYNGEE. The CDR3 reads CASSLNPGVQKEKLFF. CDR3 nucleotide sequence: TGTGCCAGCAGCCTAAACCCCGGGGTCCAAAAAGAAAAACTGTTTTTT.

This clone has only a few counts. This chain connects TRBV10-3 to TRBJ1-2, with a tentative D call TRBD1 (6 bases). Trimming removed 2 bases at V and 3 bases at J, with 19 bases between. CDR3 length: 17 residues. The germline V gene encodes CDR1 ENHRY and CDR2 SYGVKD. The CDR3 nucleotides read TGTGCCATCAGTGAGAAAAGACCGGCAGGGGCCCACTATGGCTACACCTTC. Its translation: CAISEKRPAGAHYGYTF.

The rearrangement links TRBV28 to TRBJ2-4, with 8 bases aligning to TRBD2. The CDR3 covers 15 residues. The V and J ends lost 7 bases and 3 bases, in that order; junction bases with no gene match: 8. CDR1 is MDHEN and CDR2 is SYDVKM in the germline V gene. The CDR3 bases are TGTGCCAGCACTTCGGGGGGGGATGGCAAAAACATTCAGTACTTC. This codes for CASTSGGDGKNIQYF.

The chain joins TRBV9 to TRBJ2-7, with D possibly TRBD1 on 6 matching bases. The CDR3 has 14 residues. The ends were cut back, 0 bases at V and 1 base at J, with 8 bases in the middle. From germline, CDR1 is SGDLS and CDR2 YYNGEE. The CDR3 region has the DNA TGTGCCAGCAGCGTAGCTGACAGGTCCTACGAGCAGTACTTC. It encodes CASSVADRSYEQYF.

The chain couples TRBV5-1 to TRBJ2-1; D unclear. With 1 base removed from V and 0 bases from J, the gap between germline ends came to 8 bases. The CDR3 is made up of 15 amino acids. From germline, CDR1 is SGHRS and CDR2 YFSETQ. This CDR3 reads CASSLTFSSYNEQFF. For the CDR3, the DNA is TGCGCCAGCAGCTTGACCTTCAGCTCCTACAATGAGCAGTTCTTC.

The chain is built from TRBV18 and TRBJ1-4; tentatively, D is TRBD1 (5 bases). The CDR3 covers 14 residues. V gave up 3 bases and J gave up 8 bases, with 13 bases separating them. Germline CDR1 is KGHSH and CDR2 is LQKENI. The CDR3 protein is CASSPEGRAEKLFF. Written as DNA, the CDR3 is TGTGCCAGCTCACCGGAGGGGAGGGCGGAAAAACTGTTTTTT.

This clone was seen a single time. V and J are TRBV25-1 and TRBJ2-7; no clear D. The length of the CDR3 is 16 residues. Trimming took 0 bases from V and 0 from J, leaving 12 bases between them. Germline-derived CDR1 and CDR2 are MGHDK and SYGVNS. CDR3 sequence reads: CASSEYAQARSYEQYF. CDR3 DNA sequence: TGTGCCAGCAGTGAATACGCCCAGGCGCGCTCCTACGAGCAGTACTTC.

The chain carries TRBV6-5 and TRBJ1-1; maybe TRBD1 (6 bases). Germline V gene lookup returns CDR1 MNHEY and CDR2 SVGAGI. This CDR3 comprises 13 residues. Between the trimmed V and J ends, which lost 6 bases and 5 bases, there was a span of 13 bases. The CDR3 region has the DNA TGTGCCAGCAGGGTACAGGGAGGGACTGAAGCTTTCTTT. Translating gives CASRVQGGTEAFF.

A note on this clone: A much larger clone differs from this one at a single base, so this may be a read error. This sample also contains other DNA sequences that code for the same CDR3. The chain recombines TRBV2 with TRBJ2-7; no clear D. This CDR3 has 13 residues. In germline, CDR1 is SNHLY, CDR2 FYNNEI. Trimming shortened V by 8 bases and J by 4 bases, and 15 bases separated the two germline ends. Here the CDR3 DNA reads TGTGCCAGCCGACGAGGTAGCTTTTACGAGCAGTACTTC. Translating gives CASRRGSFYEQYF.

The V gene is TRBV10-3, the J gene TRBJ2-7, with 15 bases identical to TRBD2. Germline CDR1 ENHRY, CDR2 SYGVKD. This CDR3 is 15 amino acids long. The J segment lost 4 bases and the V segment lost 6 bases, leaving 4 bases of the junction unmatched. CDR3 DNA sequence: TGTGCCATCAGCGAAGGACTAGCGGGGGGGTACGAGCAGTACTTC. It is translated as CAISEGLAGGYEQYF.

The chain has TRBV27 and TRBJ2-3; TRBD1 agrees at 7 bases. The CDR3 is made up of 18 amino acids. Trimming took 4 bases from V and 7 from J; bases not matched to a gene: 20. CDR1 is MNHEY, CDR2 SMNVEV, per germline (reference sequence). The chain's CDR3 is CASSSPGGVGIWGYTQYF. The CDR3 DNA reads as TGTGCCAGCAGTTCGCCAGGGGGAGTTGGAATTTGGGGATATACGCAGTATTTT.

The chain joins TRBV27 to TRBJ1-2; TRBD1 matches 10 bases. This CDR3 is 12 amino acids long. Germline V gene data show CDR1 as MNHEY and CDR2 as SMNVEV (reference sequence). The V gene end was trimmed by 5 bases and the J gene end by 14 bases; junction bases not matched to a gene: 8. The CDR3 is CASSPGTGDYTF. CDR3 bases: TGTGCCAGCAGTCCCGGGACAGGGGATTATACCTTC.